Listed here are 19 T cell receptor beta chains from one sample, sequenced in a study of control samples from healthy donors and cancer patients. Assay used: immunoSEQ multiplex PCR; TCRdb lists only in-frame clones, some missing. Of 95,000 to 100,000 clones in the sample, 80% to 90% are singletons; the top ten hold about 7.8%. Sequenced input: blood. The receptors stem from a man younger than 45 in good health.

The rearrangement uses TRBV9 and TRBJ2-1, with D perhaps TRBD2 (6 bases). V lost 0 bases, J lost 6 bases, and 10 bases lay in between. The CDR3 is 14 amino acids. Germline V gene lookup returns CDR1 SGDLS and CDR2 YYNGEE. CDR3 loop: CASSVVGLSNEQFF. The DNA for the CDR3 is TGTGCCAGCAGCGTAGTGGGACTTTCCAATGAGCAGTTCTTC.

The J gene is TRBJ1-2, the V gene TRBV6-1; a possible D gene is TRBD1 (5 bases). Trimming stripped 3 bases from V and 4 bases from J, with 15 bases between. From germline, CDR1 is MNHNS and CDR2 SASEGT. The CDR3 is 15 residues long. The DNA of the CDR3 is TGTGCCAGCAGTGAGTTACAGGCGCCGTCCTATGGCTACACCTTC. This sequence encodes CASSELQAPSYGYTF.

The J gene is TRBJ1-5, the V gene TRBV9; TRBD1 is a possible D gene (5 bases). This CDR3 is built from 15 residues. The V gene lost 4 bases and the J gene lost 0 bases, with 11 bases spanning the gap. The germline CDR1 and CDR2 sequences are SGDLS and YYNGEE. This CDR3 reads CASSPGHGSNQPQHF. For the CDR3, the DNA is TGTGCCAGCAGCCCAGGGCATGGTAGCAATCAGCCCCAGCATTTT.

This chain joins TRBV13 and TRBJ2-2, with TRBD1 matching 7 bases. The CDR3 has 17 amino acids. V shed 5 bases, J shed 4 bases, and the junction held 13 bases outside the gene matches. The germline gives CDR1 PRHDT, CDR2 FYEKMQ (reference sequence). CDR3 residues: CASSKFQGVRFTGELFF. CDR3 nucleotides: TGTGCCAGCAGCAAATTCCAGGGGGTACGATTCACCGGGGAGCTGTTTTTT.

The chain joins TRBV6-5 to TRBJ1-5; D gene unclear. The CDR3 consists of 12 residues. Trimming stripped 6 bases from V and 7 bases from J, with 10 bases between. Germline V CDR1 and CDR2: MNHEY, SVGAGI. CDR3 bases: TGTGCCAGCAGCCCCACGGAGCAGCCCCAGCATTTT. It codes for CASSPTEQPQHF.

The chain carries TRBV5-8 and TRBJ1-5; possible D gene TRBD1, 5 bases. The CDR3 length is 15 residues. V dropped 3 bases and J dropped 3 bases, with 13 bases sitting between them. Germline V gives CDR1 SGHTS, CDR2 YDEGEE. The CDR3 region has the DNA TGTGCCAGCAGCTCTGACAGATTACCCAATCAGCCCCAGCATTTT. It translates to CASSSDRLPNQPQHF. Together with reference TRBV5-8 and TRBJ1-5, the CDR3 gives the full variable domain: EAGVTQSPTHLIKTRGQQATLRCSPISGHTSVYWYQQALGLGLQFLLWYDEGEERNRGNFPPRFSGRQFPNYSSELNVNALELEDSALYLCASSSDRLPNQPQHFGDGTRLSIL.

The CDR3 is CASSRPGTGEEAFF. CDR3 bases: TGTGCCAGCAGCCGGCCGGGAACCGGAGAAGAAGCTTTCTTT. This rearrangement joins TRBV11-3 to TRBJ1-1; D is unresolved. Germline CDR1 SGHNT, CDR2 YENEEA. The CDR3 contains 14 residues. Trimming left V 5 bases short and J 8 bases short, with 18 bases between.

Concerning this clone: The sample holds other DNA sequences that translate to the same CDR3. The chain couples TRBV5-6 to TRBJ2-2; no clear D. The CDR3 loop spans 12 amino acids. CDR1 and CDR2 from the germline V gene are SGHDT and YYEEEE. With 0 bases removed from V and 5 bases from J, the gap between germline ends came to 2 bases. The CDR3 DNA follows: TGTGCCAGCAGCTTGGCTACCGGGGAGCTGTTTTTT. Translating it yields CASSLATGELFF.

CDR3 protein: CASHRGWNTEAFF. The CDR3 DNA is TGTGCCAGCCACAGGGGATGGAACACTGAAGCTTTCTTT. V and J are TRBV2 and TRBJ1-1, with 7 bases that match TRBD1. CDR1 is SNHLY and CDR2 is FYNNEI in the germline V gene. The CDR3 runs 13 residues. V was clipped by 8 bases and J by 1 base; unmatched bases: 4.

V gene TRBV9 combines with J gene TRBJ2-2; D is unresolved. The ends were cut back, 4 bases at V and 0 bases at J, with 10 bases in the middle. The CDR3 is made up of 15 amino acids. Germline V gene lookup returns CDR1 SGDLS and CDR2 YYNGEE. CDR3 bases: TGTGCCAGCAGCAGGGCGTACGCGAACACCGGGGAGCTGTTTTTT. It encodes CASSRAYANTGELFF. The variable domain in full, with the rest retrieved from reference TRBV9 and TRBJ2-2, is DSGVTQTPKHLITATGQRVTLRCSPRSGDLSVYWYQQSLDQGLQFLIQYYNGEERAKGNILERFSAQQFPDLHSELNLSSLELGDSALYFCASSRAYANTGELFFGEGSRLTVL.

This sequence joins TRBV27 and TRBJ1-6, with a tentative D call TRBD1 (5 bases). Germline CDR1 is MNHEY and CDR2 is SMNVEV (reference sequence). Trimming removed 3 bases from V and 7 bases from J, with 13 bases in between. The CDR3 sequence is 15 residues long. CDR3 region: CASSLVPGRNSPLHF. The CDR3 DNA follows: TGTGCCAGCAGTTTGGTCCCAGGGCGGAATTCACCCCTCCACTTT.

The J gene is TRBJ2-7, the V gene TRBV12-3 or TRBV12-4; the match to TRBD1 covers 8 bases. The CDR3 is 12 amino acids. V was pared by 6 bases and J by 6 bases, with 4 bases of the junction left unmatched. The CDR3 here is CASRRRGLEQYF. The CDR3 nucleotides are TGTGCCAGCAGGCGCAGGGGGCTCGAGCAGTACTTC.

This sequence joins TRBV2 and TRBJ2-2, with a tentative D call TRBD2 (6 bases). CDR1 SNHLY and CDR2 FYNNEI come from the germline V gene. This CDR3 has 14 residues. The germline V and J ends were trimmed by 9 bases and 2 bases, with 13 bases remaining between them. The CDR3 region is CARTGLSNTGELFF. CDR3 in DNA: TGTGCCAGGACGGGACTGTCCAACACCGGGGAGCTGTTTTTT. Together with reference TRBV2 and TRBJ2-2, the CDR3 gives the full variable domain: EPEVTQTPSHQVTQMGQEVILRCVPISNHLYFYWYRQILGQKVEFLVSFYNNEISEKSEIFDDQFSVERPDGSNFTLKIRSTKLEDSAMYFCARTGLSNTGELFFGEGSRLTVL.

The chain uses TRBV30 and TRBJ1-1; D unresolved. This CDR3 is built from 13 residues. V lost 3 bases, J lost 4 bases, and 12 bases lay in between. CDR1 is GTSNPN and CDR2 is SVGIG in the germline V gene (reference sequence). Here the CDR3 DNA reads TGTGCCTGGAGGCCGAGCGGATTCACTGAAGCTTTCTTT. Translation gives CAWRPSGFTEAFF.

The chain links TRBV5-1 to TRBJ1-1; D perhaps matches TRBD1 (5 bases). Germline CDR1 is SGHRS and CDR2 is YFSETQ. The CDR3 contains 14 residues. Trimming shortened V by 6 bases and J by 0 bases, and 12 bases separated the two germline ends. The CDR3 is CASKKEGLNTEAFF. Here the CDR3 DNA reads TGCGCCAGCAAAAAGGAGGGGCTGAACACTGAAGCTTTCTTT.

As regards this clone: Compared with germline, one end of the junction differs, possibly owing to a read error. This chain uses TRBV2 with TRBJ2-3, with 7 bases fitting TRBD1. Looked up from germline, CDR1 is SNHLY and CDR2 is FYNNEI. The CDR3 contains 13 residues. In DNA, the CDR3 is TGTGCCCGCAGGGGGATGGTCGCAGATACGCAGTATTTT. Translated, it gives CARRGMVADTQYF.

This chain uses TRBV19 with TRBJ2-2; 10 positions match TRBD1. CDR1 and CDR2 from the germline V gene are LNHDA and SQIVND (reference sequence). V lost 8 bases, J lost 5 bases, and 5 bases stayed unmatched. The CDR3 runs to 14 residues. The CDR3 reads CASSGTGVTGELFF. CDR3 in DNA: TGTGCCAGTTCCGGGACAGGGGTGACCGGGGAGCTGTTTTTT.

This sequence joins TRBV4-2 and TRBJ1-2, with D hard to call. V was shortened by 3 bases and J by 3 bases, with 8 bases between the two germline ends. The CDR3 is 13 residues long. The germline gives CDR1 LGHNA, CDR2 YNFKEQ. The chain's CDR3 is CASSQADYYGYTF. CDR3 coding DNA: TGTGCCAGCAGCCAGGCAGACTACTATGGCTACACCTTC.

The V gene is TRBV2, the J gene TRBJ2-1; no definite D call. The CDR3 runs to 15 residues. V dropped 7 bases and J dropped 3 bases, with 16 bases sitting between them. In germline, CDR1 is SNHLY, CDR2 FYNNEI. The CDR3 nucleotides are TGTGCCAGCACCAAGGGCCGAGTAGGCTACAATGAGCAGTTCTTC. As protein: CASTKGRVGYNEQFF.